This T cell receptor (beta chain) was sequenced in a study of T cells in Graves' hyperthyroidism and ophthalmopathy. Notes on the study in general: Ophthalmopathy cases were set apart from stable hyperthyroidism by a 13 V-J model.

This clonotype showed up many times. Its antigen remains unidentified. RNA transcripts were the template for amplifying TCR beta CDR3 regions. The TCR CDR3 was amplified in a first-round RT-PCR using the HTBI primer set. TCRdb analysed the multiplex PCR reads with MiXCR anew, one entry per CDR3 protein. Of a few hundred thousand distinct CDR3 sequences listed, approximately 14% were seen once; the top ten hold 28%. The authors took PBMCs from 8 to 10 ml fresh peripheral blood. CDR1 is SGHRS and CDR2 is YFSETQ in the germline V gene. The CDR3 consists of 15 residues. V was clipped by 2 bases and J by 3 bases; unmatched bases: 5.

Sequences were obtained from blood. The clonotype was recovered from a woman aged 18-29 years with Graves' hyperthyroidism that later progressed to Graves' ophthalmopathy. This chain links TRBV5-1 with TRBJ2-1; 7 bases are a match to TRBD2. CDR3 amino acids: CASSLGTSDYNEQFF. The DNA for the CDR3 is TGCGCCAGCAGCTTAGGTACTAGCGACTACAATGAGCAGTTCTTC.